Below, 18 T cell receptor beta chains from the same sample are listed, as sequenced in a study of cytotoxic CD8 clonotypes in ibrutinib-treated CLL. Clones were sequenced by immunoSEQ multiplex PCR, and TCRdb holds only the in-frame ones, with some missing. The profile shows about 140,000 clones, over 75% of them singletons. This specimen consisted of PBMCs, obtained after 36 months of ibrutinib treatment. These receptors all come from a human donor with chronic lymphocytic leukemia.

The CDR3 here is CAWSSGGFNQPQHF. The CDR3 nucleotides are TGTGCCTGGAGTTCAGGGGGCTTCAATCAGCCCCAGCATTTT. The chain carries TRBV30 and TRBJ1-5; 8 positions agree with TRBD1. The trim removed 2 bases at V and 3 bases at J, leaving 3 bases unmatched. The CDR3 is 14 residues long. Germline lookup yields CDR1 GTSNPN and CDR2 SVGIG (reference sequence). The full variable domain, with the rest looked up from reference TRBV30 and TRBJ1-5, is SQTIHQWPATLVQPVGSPLSLECTVEGTSNPNLYWYRQAAGRGLQLLFYSVGIGQISSEVPQNLSASRPQDRQFILSSKKLLLSDSGFYLCAWSSGGFNQPQHFGDGTRLSIL.

The chain uses TRBV27 and TRBJ2-7, with D perhaps matching TRBD1 or TRBD2 (5 bases each). The CDR3 loop spans 11 amino acids. CDR1 and CDR2 (germline): MNHEY, SMNVEV (reference sequence). V was pared by 4 bases and J by 8 bases, with 9 bases between. CDR3 sequence (DNA): TGTGCCAGCAGTTGGGGGACGAAGCAGTACTTC. It yields the protein CASSWGTKQYF.

A few counts support this clone. V usage is TRBV7-9 and J usage is TRBJ2-2; tentatively, D is TRBD1 (7 bases). Looked up from germline, CDR1 is SEHNR and CDR2 is FQNEAQ (reference sequence). V was trimmed by 11 bases and J by 7 bases, leaving 20 bases between them. The CDR3 consists of 14 residues. The DNA of the CDR3 is TGTGCCCCGGGGCGGGGACAGACGAACGGGGAGCTGTTTTTT. Amino acid sequence: CAPGRGQTNGELFF.

The chain carries TRBV9 and TRBJ1-1; 12 nucleotides align to TRBD1. Germline V CDR1 and CDR2: SGDLS, YYNGEE. Trimming at V came to 3 bases and at J to 6 bases, leaving 6 bases not matched to a gene. The length of the CDR3 is 15 residues. The DNA for the CDR3 is TGTGCCAGCAGCGCGGAGGGACAGGGGGCCTCTGAAGCTTTCTTT. Encoded protein: CASSAEGQGASEAFF. Variable domain in full (rest from reference TRBV9 and TRBJ1-1): DSGVTQTPKHLITATGQRVTLRCSPRSGDLSVYWYQQSLDQGLQFLIQYYNGEERAKGNILERFSAQQFPDLHSELNLSSLELGDSALYFCASSAEGQGASEAFFGQGTRLTVV.

The chain is built from TRBV19 and TRBJ2-5; 10 nucleotides align to TRBD2. Per germline, CDR1 LNHDA and CDR2 SQIVND (reference sequence). V shed 7 bases, J shed 5 bases, and the junction held 10 bases outside the gene matches. The CDR3 extends over 15 amino acids. This CDR3 is CASTRRSGGAETQYF. The CDR3 DNA sequence: TGTGCCAGTACCCGGAGGAGCGGGGGGGCCGAGACCCAGTACTTC.

J is TRBJ1-5 and V is TRBV19; D not resolved. Trimming pared 8 bases from V and 2 bases from J, leaving 13 bases between. Germline V CDR1 and CDR2: LNHDA, SQIVND (reference sequence). This CDR3 has 14 amino acids. CDR3 sequence: CASLRRGRNQPQHF. The DNA of the CDR3 is TGTGCCAGTCTTCGGCGGGGTCGCAATCAGCCCCAGCATTTT.

The rearrangement uses TRBV27 and TRBJ2-1; 11 bases agree with TRBD2. The length of the CDR3 is 17 residues. V was clipped by 6 bases and J by 4 bases; unmatched bases: 11. The V gene's germline CDR1 is MNHEY and CDR2 SMNVEV (reference sequence). CDR3 nucleotides: TGTGCCAGCAGCCCCCCCCCAGGACTAGCGGGTTACAATGAGCAGTTCTTC. Its protein product is CASSPPPGLAGYNEQFF.

This sequence joins TRBV9 and TRBJ2-1; 8 bases line up with TRBD2. Germline values: CDR1 SGDLS, CDR2 YYNGEE. This CDR3 spans 17 amino acids. The J segment lost 4 bases and the V segment lost 0 bases, leaving 9 bases of the junction unmatched. CDR3 in amino acids: CASSVAGRTSSYNEQFF. The CDR3 DNA reads TGTGCCAGCAGCGTAGCTGGGCGGACTAGCTCGTACAATGAGCAGTTCTTC.

This chain connects TRBV13 to TRBJ1-2; a possible D gene is TRBD1 (6 bases). Trimming shortened V by 0 bases and J by 8 bases, and 13 bases separated the two germline ends. CDR3 length: 14 amino acids. The germline gives CDR1 PRHDT, CDR2 FYEKMQ (reference sequence). DNA for the CDR3: TGTGCCAGCAGCTTAGGGAAGGGGGTAGGAGGCTACACCTTC. This codes for CASSLGKGVGGYTF.

The sample holds one count of this clone. This chain connects TRBV19 to TRBJ2-2, with D maybe TRBD2 (6 bases). This CDR3 contains 14 residues. V was trimmed by 4 bases and J by 2 bases, leaving 8 bases between them. The germline V gene has CDR1 LNHDA and CDR2 SQIVND (reference sequence). CDR3 coding DNA: TGTGCCAGTAGTAGCGGGGTCAACACCGGGGAGCTGTTTTTT. Its protein is CASSSGVNTGELFF.

This clone was seen only once. The rearrangement joins TRBV30 to TRBJ1-2; D unresolved. V shed 6 bases and J shed 2 bases, with 13 bases lying between them. This CDR3 is built from 13 residues. CDR1 is GTSNPN and CDR2 is SVGIG in the germline V gene (reference sequence). In nucleotides, the CDR3 is TGTGCCTGTTCCGAGACTCCAAACTATGGCTACACCTTC. Its translation is CACSETPNYGYTF.

The chain joins TRBV6-5 to TRBJ2-3; the match to TRBD1 covers 10 bases. The CDR3 contains 16 residues. CDR1 is MNHEY and CDR2 is SVGAGI in the germline V gene. Trimming took 1 base from V and 5 from J; bases not matched to a gene: 6. Here the CDR3 reads CASSYWGQGLEDTQYF. CDR3 DNA sequence: TGTGCCAGCAGTTACTGGGGACAGGGGTTAGAAGATACGCAGTATTTT.

This chain joins TRBV5-1 and TRBJ1-6; no clear D. V shed 2 bases and J shed 5 bases, with 2 bases lying between them. The CDR3 is 12 amino acids. The germline gives CDR1 SGHRS, CDR2 YFSETQ. CDR3 residues: CASSFNNSPLHF. DNA of the CDR3: TGCGCCAGCAGCTTCAATAATTCACCCCTCCACTTT.

This chain links TRBV27 with TRBJ1-5; D possibly corresponds to TRBD1 (5 bases). The CDR3 totals 13 residues. Germline-derived CDR1 and CDR2 are MNHEY and SMNVEV (reference sequence). The V end lost 3 bases, the J end lost 6 bases, and 9 bases lay between the germline ends. CDR3 residues: CASSFTGVQPQHF. The CDR3, as DNA: TGTGCCAGCAGTTTTACGGGGGTTCAGCCCCAGCATTTT.

The J gene is TRBJ1-1, the V gene TRBV27; D might be TRBD1 (5 bases). CDR3 size: 14 residues. Germline V gene lookup returns CDR1 MNHEY and CDR2 SMNVEV (reference sequence). Deletions cut 3 bases from V and 3 bases from J, with 11 bases between. The CDR3 reads CASSFLGPDTEAFF. The DNA of the CDR3 is TGTGCCAGCAGTTTTTTGGGGCCCGACACTGAAGCTTTCTTT.

The chain is built from TRBV7-9 and TRBJ1-4; no firm D call. Deletions cut 2 bases from V and 7 bases from J, with 2 bases between. Germline V gene data show CDR1 as SEHNR and CDR2 as FQNEAQ (reference sequence). This CDR3 region has 11 residues. In DNA, the CDR3 is TGTGCCAGCAGCTTAACTGAAAAACTGTTTTTT. Its protein is CASSLTEKLFF.

The chain links TRBV2 to TRBJ2-5; 7 nucleotides align to TRBD1. The CDR3 spans 14 residues. Germline V gene data show CDR1 as SNHLY and CDR2 as FYNNEI. Trimming took 4 bases from V and 1 from J; bases not matched to a gene: 3. CDR3 region: CASSATGTQETQYF. The CDR3 DNA is TGTGCCAGCAGTGCGACAGGGACCCAAGAGACCCAGTACTTC.

In this sample, this clone turned up once. The chain couples TRBV6-6 to TRBJ1-2, with 9 bases identical to TRBD1. This CDR3 has 15 residues. The germline V gene has CDR1 MNHNY and CDR2 SVGAGI (reference sequence). The CDR3 DNA follows: TGTGCTACCTCTCTCCGGGACAGGGTTAATTATGGCTACACCTTC. It codes for CATSLRDRVNYGYTF.